The 5 T cell receptor beta chains in this list originate from one sample, sequenced in a study of cytotoxic CD8 clonotypes in ibrutinib-treated CLL. Measured with immunoSEQ multiplex PCR; TCRdb has only the in-frame clones, and not every one. The table lists about 140,000 clones, approximately 80% of them singletons. The input for sequencing was PBMCs, taken after 12 months of ibrutinib treatment. The receptors here all came from a human donor with chronic lymphocytic leukemia.

The chain has TRBV28 and TRBJ1-2; D unresolved. This CDR3 spans 11 amino acids. Germline CDR1 and CDR2: MDHEN and SYDVKM. With 5 bases removed from V and 4 bases from J, the gap between germline ends came to 5 bases. CDR3 region: CASSTIYGYTF. CDR3 DNA sequence: TGTGCCAGCAGTACGATCTATGGCTACACCTTC.

The rearrangement uses TRBV5-1 and TRBJ2-7; 10 positions match TRBD2. The ends lost 0 bases at V and 0 bases at J; junction bases unmatched: 3. The CDR3 sequence is 16 residues long. Germline V gene lookup returns CDR1 SGHRS and CDR2 YFSETQ. The CDR3 nucleotides are TGCGCCAGCAGCTTGGGGCCTAGCGGGAGCTCCTACGAGCAGTACTTC. Residues: CASSLGPSGSSYEQYF. Supplemented by reference TRBV5-1 and TRBJ2-7, the full variable domain reads KAGVTQTPRYLIKTRGQQVTLSCSPISGHRSVSWYQQTPGQGLQFLFEYFSETQRNKGNFPGRFSGRQFSNSRSEMNVSTLELGDSALYLCASSLGPSGSSYEQYFGPGTRLTVT.

This clone was detected once. V and J are TRBV4-3 and TRBJ2-3; 8 bases map to TRBD1. This CDR3 has 17 amino acids. Germline CDR1 is LGHNA and CDR2 is YSLEER. Trimming at V came to 2 bases and at J to 4 bases, leaving 11 bases not matched to a gene. CDR3 DNA sequence: TGCGCCAGCAGCCAAAGATGGGCAGGGGGCGCCGCAGATACGCAGTATTTT. Encoded protein: CASSQRWAGGAADTQYF.

The genes are TRBV19 and TRBJ1-2, with 7 bases lining up with TRBD1. In germline, CDR1 is LNHDA, CDR2 SQIVND (reference sequence). Losses at the gene ends were 2 bases for V and 0 bases for J; bases not matched to a gene: 6. CDR3 length: 16 residues. The CDR3 protein is CASSIHWDRANYGYTF. The CDR3 DNA sequence: TGTGCCAGTAGTATACATTGGGACAGAGCTAACTATGGCTACACCTTC.

This clone was observed a few times. This rearrangement joins TRBV4-1 to TRBJ1-1; no clear D. The CDR3 covers 15 residues. Trimming stripped 4 bases from V and 3 bases from J, with 15 bases between. From germline, CDR1 is MGHRA and CDR2 YSYEKL. CDR3 region: CASSPGRGRYTEAFF. The CDR3 DNA sequence: TGCGCCAGCAGCCCAGGTCGGGGAAGATACACTGAAGCTTTCTTT.